The 30 T cell receptor beta chains given below trace back to one sample, sequenced in a study of T-cell reconstitution after alpha-beta-depleted transplantation in children. Unique molecular identifiers were incorporated into the prepared TCRbeta library. Via MiXCR, TCRdb re-called the PCR reads, giving one row per CDR3 protein. This sample has around 450,000 distinct CDR3 sequences, with 15% to 20% found just once. Specimen: PBMCs, mostly from graft donor cells, collected 360 days after TCRalphabeta/CD19-depleted stem cell transplant. The receptors here all came from a boy younger than two who had a stem cell transplant for Wiskott-Aldrich syndrome, so the T cells may come from the graft donor.

The rearrangement links TRBV6-2 or TRBV6-3 to TRBJ2-7; no firm D call. Germline CDR1 reads MNHEY; CDR2 reads SVGEGT. Trimming removed 8 bases from V and 2 bases from J, with 19 bases in between. The CDR3 has 15 residues. CDR3 amino acids: CASLSTDTSTYEQYF. The CDR3, as DNA: TGTGCCAGCCTTTCTACCGACACCTCGACCTACGAGCAGTACTTC.

The chain has TRBV4-2 and TRBJ1-2; the match to TRBD1 covers 7 bases. Germline values: CDR1 LGHNA, CDR2 YNFKEQ. The CDR3 covers 17 residues. V gave up 1 base and J gave up 2 bases; unmatched junction bases: 10. CDR3 sequence: CASSQVGVGTENYGYTF. CDR3 DNA: TGTGCCAGCAGCCAAGTAGGAGTTGGGACAGAAAACTATGGCTACACCTTC.

This clonotype was counted a few times. CDR3 sequence: CASNKRRGMLLTQYF. Here the CDR3 DNA reads TGCGCCAGCAATAAGAGGAGGGGCATGCTTCTTACGCAGTATTTT. The V and J genes are TRBV5-1 and TRBJ2-3; D perhaps matches TRBD2 (6 bases). CDR1 and CDR2 (germline): SGHRS, YFSETQ. The CDR3 totals 15 residues. The V end lost 6 bases, the J end lost 8 bases, and 22 bases lay between the germline ends.

The chain has TRBV7-2 and TRBJ2-7, with D tentatively TRBD2 (5 bases). The CDR3 runs to 17 residues. Germline lookup yields CDR1 SGHTA and CDR2 FQGNSA. V shed 2 bases and J shed 2 bases, with 19 bases lying between them. The CDR3 is CASSLRKEEALTYEQYF. The DNA of the CDR3 is TGTGCCAGCAGCTTACGTAAGGAGGAAGCCCTTACCTACGAGCAGTACTTC.

The chain employs TRBV4-3 and TRBJ2-1, with D possibly being TRBD1 (6 bases). Trimming took 4 bases from V and 4 from J, leaving 14 bases between them. Germline V lookup: CDR1 LGHNA, CDR2 YSLEER. This CDR3 has 15 residues. The CDR3 sequence is CASSLGTNTYNEQFF. The CDR3 DNA is TGCGCCAGCAGCCTCGGGACAAACACGTACAATGAGCAGTTCTTC.

This clonotype was observed a few times. This chain uses TRBV6-1 with TRBJ2-2; 8 bases are shared with TRBD1. CDR1 and CDR2 from the germline V gene are MNHNS and SASEGT. Trimming removed 7 bases from V and 6 bases from J; junction bases left unmatched: 13. This CDR3 is built from 16 residues. Written as DNA, the CDR3 is TGTGCCAGCACCCGGACAGGGAGGTTTTTGGCCGGGGAGCTGTTTTTT. It translates to CASTRTGRFLAGELFF.

This chain links TRBV6-5 with TRBJ1-1; D uncertain. The V gene's germline CDR1 is MNHEY and CDR2 SVGAGI. The CDR3 has 12 amino acids. V shed 0 bases and J shed 2 bases, with 1 base lying between them. CDR3 sequence reads: CASSYSNTEAFF. As DNA, the CDR3 is TGTGCCAGCAGTTACTCAAACACTGAAGCTTTCTTT.

This clonotype occurred a few times. The J gene is TRBJ2-1, the V gene TRBV20-1; the match to TRBD2 covers 9 bases. The J segment lost 6 bases and the V segment lost 5 bases, leaving 2 bases of the junction unmatched. Germline V lookup: CDR1 DFQATT, CDR2 SNEGSKA (reference sequence). The CDR3 covers 12 residues. CDR3 coding DNA: TGCAGTGCTTTGCGGGGGGGCAATGAGCAGTTCTTC. Protein product: CSALRGGNEQFF.

The CDR3 reads CASSLEAGFGYTF. The CDR3 region has the DNA TGTGCCAGCAGCTTAGAGGCAGGGTTTGGCTACACCTTC. The rearrangement uses TRBV7-9 and TRBJ1-2, with TRBD1 as a possible D gene (5 bases). Germline loops: CDR1 SEHNR, CDR2 FQNEAQ (reference sequence). Deletions cut 1 base from V and 7 bases from J, with 10 bases between. The CDR3 sequence is 13 residues long.

This chain uses TRBV6-1 with TRBJ1-5; 9 bases map to TRBD1. In germline, CDR1 is MNHNS, CDR2 SASEGT. The CDR3 contains 15 residues. The ends lost 7 bases at V and 2 bases at J; junction bases unmatched: 6. The CDR3 region has the DNA TGTGCCAGCATCCCGGGACAGGGACGCAATCAGCCCCAGCATTTT. Its translation: CASIPGQGRNQPQHF.

The table lists this clonotype with a few counts. The rearrangement joins TRBV15 to TRBJ2-5; D is undetermined. The CDR3 sequence is 16 residues long. Trimming took 0 bases from V and 2 from J, leaving 13 bases between them. From germline, CDR1 is LNHNV and CDR2 YYDKDF (reference sequence). CDR3 nucleotide sequence: TGTGCCACCAGCAGAGATCTTTGGCCCTTTCAAGAGACCCAGTACTTC. It codes for CATSRDLWPFQETQYF.

The gene calls are TRBV7-2 and TRBJ1-2; D call uncertain. Per germline, CDR1 SGHTA and CDR2 FQGNSA. The CDR3 is made up of 15 amino acids. The V and J ends lost 1 base and 7 bases respectively, with 16 bases between them. DNA for the CDR3: TGTGCCAGCAGCTTAGGGTTCCTGGGAGGTAGTGGCTACACCTTC. It translates to CASSLGFLGGSGYTF.

This clonotype was observed a handful of times. The chain combines TRBV24-1 with TRBJ2-1; 8 nucleotides align to TRBD1. There are 16 residues in the CDR3. Germline CDR1 reads KGHDR; CDR2 reads SFDVKD. Trimming took 4 bases from V and 4 from J; bases not matched to a gene: 8. The CDR3 DNA sequence: TGTGCCACCAGTGACCCCCGGGACAGGATTTACAATGAGCAGTTCTTC. It is translated as CATSDPRDRIYNEQFF.

This clonotype occurred a few times. The chain employs TRBV4-1 and TRBJ2-3; 7 nucleotides line up with TRBD2. Germline V CDR1 and CDR2: MGHRA, YSYEKL. The CDR3 is made up of 15 amino acids. Germline trimming cut 2 bases from V and 4 bases from J; bases unmatched to any gene: 6. The DNA of the CDR3 is TGCGCCAGCAGCCAAATCAGGACTAGATCAGATACGCAGTATTTT. Protein sequence: CASSQIRTRSDTQYF.

The rearrangement joins TRBV27 to TRBJ2-3; possible D gene TRBD2, 5 bases. V gave up 2 bases and J gave up 2 bases, with 14 bases separating them. The V gene's germline CDR1 is MNHEY and CDR2 SMNVEV (reference sequence). The CDR3 covers 16 residues. In DNA form, the CDR3 reads TGTGCCAGCAGTTTAGATATAGGGAGTATCACAGATACGCAGTATTTT. Translation gives CASSLDIGSITDTQYF.

This chain joins TRBV5-1 and TRBJ2-5; tentatively, D is TRBD2 (6 bases). The CDR3 is 15 residues long. V was clipped by 0 bases and J by 2 bases, with 11 bases between them. Germline CDR1 reads SGHRS; CDR2 reads YFSETQ. The CDR3 loop reads CASSLGPSDQETQYF. The CDR3 nucleotides are TGCGCCAGCAGCTTGGGTCCTAGCGATCAAGAGACCCAGTACTTC.

There are many counts of this clonotype. The V gene is TRBV9, the J gene TRBJ2-1, with 8 nucleotides matching TRBD2. This CDR3 has 16 residues. From germline, CDR1 is SGDLS and CDR2 YYNGEE. Unmatched junction bases numbered 3, after V lost 0 bases and J lost 1 base. CDR3 loop: CASSVAGTRSYNEQFF. The CDR3 region has the DNA TGTGCCAGCAGCGTAGCAGGGACTAGGTCCTACAATGAGCAGTTCTTC.

This clonotype has more than one count but fewer than ten. CDR3 coding DNA: TGTGCCAGCAGTGAGGGATGGGACAGCCTCTACGAGCAGTACTTC. Translation gives CASSEGWDSLYEQYF. V is TRBV2 and J is TRBJ2-7; 7 bases line up with TRBD1. CDR3 length equals 15 residues. CDR1 is SNHLY, CDR2 FYNNEI, per germline. J was trimmed by 3 bases and V by 3 bases; bases with no gene match: 8.

This clonotype is medium-sized in the sample. The chain combines TRBV7-8 with TRBJ1-5; 7 bases agree with TRBD1. V dropped 5 bases and J dropped 3; count of bases not matched to a gene: 7. Germline V CDR1 and CDR2: SGHVS, FQNEAQ. This CDR3 region has 15 residues. Here the CDR3 DNA reads TGTGCCAGCAGCGGGGCAGGGGGATACAATCAGCCCCAGCATTTT. It codes for CASSGAGGYNQPQHF.

This chain links TRBV25-1 with TRBJ2-2, with D perhaps assigned TRBD1 or TRBD2 (5 bases each). CDR1 is MGHDK and CDR2 is SYGVNS in the germline V gene. There are 14 residues in the CDR3. The germline V and J ends were trimmed by 6 bases and 1 base, with 9 bases remaining between them. CDR3 nucleotide sequence: TGTGCCAGCAGGATGGGGGTGAACACCGGGGAGCTGTTTTTT. This sequence encodes CASRMGVNTGELFF.

V and J are TRBV12-3 or TRBV12-4 and TRBJ2-7, with 12 bases identical to TRBD2. The CDR3 spans 15 residues. Germline trimming cut 5 bases from V and 6 bases from J; bases unmatched to any gene: 8. CDR3 sequence (DNA): TGTGCCAGCAGTCTTCAAGGACTAGCGGGAAGCGAGCAGTACTTC. Protein product: CASSLQGLAGSEQYF.

The sample holds a few counts of this clonotype. The chain employs TRBV7-6 and TRBJ1-2; D gene uncertain. The CDR3 runs 15 residues. Trimming stripped 2 bases from V and 4 bases from J, with 14 bases between. Germline V CDR1 and CDR2: SGHVS, FNYEAQ. CDR3 region: CASSLRETDFYGYTF. The CDR3 DNA follows: TGTGCCAGCAGCTTAAGGGAAACTGATTTCTATGGCTACACCTTC.

This clonotype was seen more than once but under ten times. The chain couples TRBV30 to TRBJ2-5, with TRBD2 identical over 9 bases. The CDR3 is 13 residues long. V lost 0 bases and J lost 8; bases outside the gene matches: 4. Germline V CDR1 and CDR2: GTSNPN, SVGIG (reference sequence). The CDR3 DNA follows: TGTGCCTGGAGTGTGGCTAGCGGGGCTACCCAGTACTTC. Translated: CAWSVASGATQYF.

This clonotype occurred a few times. The V gene is TRBV12-3 or TRBV12-4, the J gene TRBJ2-7, with TRBD2 matching over 10 bases. CDR3 length: 14 amino acids. Trimming at V came to 6 bases and at J to 2 bases, leaving 4 bases not matched to a gene. CDR3 sequence reads: CASRLLAGPYEQYF. The CDR3 bases are TGTGCCAGCAGATTACTAGCGGGACCCTACGAGCAGTACTTC.

Only a few counts were recorded for this clonotype. This chain's CDR3 is CASSVVELTSEEGETQYF. CDR3 DNA: TGTGCCAGCAGCGTGGTGGAGTTAACTAGCGAGGAGGGGGAGACCCAGTACTTC. V and J are TRBV11-2 and TRBJ2-5, with 7 bases fitting TRBD2. V was pared by 5 bases and J by 5 bases, with 20 bases of the junction left unmatched. The CDR3 has 18 amino acids. Per the germline V gene, CDR1 is SGHAT and CDR2 is FQNNGV. Looking up the rest from reference TRBV11-2 and TRBJ2-5 gives the full variable domain: EAGVAQSPRYKIIEKRQSVAFWCNPISGHATLYWYQQILGQGPKLLIQFQNNGVVDDSQLPKDRFSAERLKGVDSTLKIQPAKLEDSAVYLCASSVVELTSEEGETQYFGPGTRLLVL.

This chain links TRBV7-8 with TRBJ2-5; D unresolved. V gave up 2 bases and J gave up 3 bases, with 7 bases separating them. The CDR3 sequence is 13 residues long. The germline V gene has CDR1 SGHVS and CDR2 FQNEAQ. The CDR3 sequence: CASSLLEEETQYF. In nucleotides, the CDR3 is TGTGCCAGCAGCTTACTAGAAGAAGAGACCCAGTACTTC.

The rearrangement joins TRBV10-3 to TRBJ1-6; 7 positions match TRBD1. Germline V lookup: CDR1 ENHRY, CDR2 SYGVKD. This CDR3 has 15 residues. V lost 2 bases and J lost 6; bases outside the gene matches: 4. CDR3 protein: CAISEGTASNSPLHF. The CDR3 DNA reads as TGTGCCATCAGTGAGGGGACAGCCTCTAATTCACCCCTCCACTTT.

The chain uses TRBV5-1 and TRBJ2-7; possibly TRBD2 for D (6 bases). Germline V CDR1 and CDR2: SGHRS, YFSETQ. Trimming shortened V by 7 bases and J by 0 bases, and 11 bases separated the two germline ends. The CDR3 is 13 amino acids. In DNA, the CDR3 is TGCGCCAGCGGCTGGGAGGCCTCCTACGAGCAGTACTTC. Translation: CASGWEASYEQYF. Drawing the rest from reference TRBV5-1 and TRBJ2-7, the complete variable domain is KAGVTQTPRYLIKTRGQQVTLSCSPISGHRSVSWYQQTPGQGLQFLFEYFSETQRNKGNFPGRFSGRQFSNSRSEMNVSTLELGDSALYLCASGWEASYEQYFGPGTRLTVT.

This clonotype has a handful of counts. The chain has TRBV5-1 and TRBJ2-7; 11 bases align to TRBD2. Trimming cost V 4 bases and J 2 bases; bases outside gene matches: 8. CDR3 length: 16 amino acids. Looked up from germline, CDR1 is SGHRS and CDR2 is YFSETQ. The CDR3 DNA follows: TGCGCCAGCAGCCATACGACTAGCGGGGTTACCTACGAGCAGTACTTC. The encoded protein is CASSHTTSGVTYEQYF. The full variable domain, in which reference TRBV5-1 and TRBJ2-7 provide the parts outside the CDR3, is KAGVTQTPRYLIKTRGQQVTLSCSPISGHRSVSWYQQTPGQGLQFLFEYFSETQRNKGNFPGRFSGRQFSNSRSEMNVSTLELGDSALYLCASSHTTSGVTYEQYFGPGTRLTVT.

This clonotype has just a few counts. The genes are TRBV24-1 and TRBJ2-1; D gene uncertain. The V gene's germline CDR1 is KGHDR and CDR2 SFDVKD. Trimming stripped 4 bases from V and 7 bases from J, with 10 bases between. This CDR3 is built from 13 residues. For the CDR3, the DNA is TGTGCCACCAGTGAACGACGGACGAATGAGCAGTTCTTC. This codes for CATSERRTNEQFF.